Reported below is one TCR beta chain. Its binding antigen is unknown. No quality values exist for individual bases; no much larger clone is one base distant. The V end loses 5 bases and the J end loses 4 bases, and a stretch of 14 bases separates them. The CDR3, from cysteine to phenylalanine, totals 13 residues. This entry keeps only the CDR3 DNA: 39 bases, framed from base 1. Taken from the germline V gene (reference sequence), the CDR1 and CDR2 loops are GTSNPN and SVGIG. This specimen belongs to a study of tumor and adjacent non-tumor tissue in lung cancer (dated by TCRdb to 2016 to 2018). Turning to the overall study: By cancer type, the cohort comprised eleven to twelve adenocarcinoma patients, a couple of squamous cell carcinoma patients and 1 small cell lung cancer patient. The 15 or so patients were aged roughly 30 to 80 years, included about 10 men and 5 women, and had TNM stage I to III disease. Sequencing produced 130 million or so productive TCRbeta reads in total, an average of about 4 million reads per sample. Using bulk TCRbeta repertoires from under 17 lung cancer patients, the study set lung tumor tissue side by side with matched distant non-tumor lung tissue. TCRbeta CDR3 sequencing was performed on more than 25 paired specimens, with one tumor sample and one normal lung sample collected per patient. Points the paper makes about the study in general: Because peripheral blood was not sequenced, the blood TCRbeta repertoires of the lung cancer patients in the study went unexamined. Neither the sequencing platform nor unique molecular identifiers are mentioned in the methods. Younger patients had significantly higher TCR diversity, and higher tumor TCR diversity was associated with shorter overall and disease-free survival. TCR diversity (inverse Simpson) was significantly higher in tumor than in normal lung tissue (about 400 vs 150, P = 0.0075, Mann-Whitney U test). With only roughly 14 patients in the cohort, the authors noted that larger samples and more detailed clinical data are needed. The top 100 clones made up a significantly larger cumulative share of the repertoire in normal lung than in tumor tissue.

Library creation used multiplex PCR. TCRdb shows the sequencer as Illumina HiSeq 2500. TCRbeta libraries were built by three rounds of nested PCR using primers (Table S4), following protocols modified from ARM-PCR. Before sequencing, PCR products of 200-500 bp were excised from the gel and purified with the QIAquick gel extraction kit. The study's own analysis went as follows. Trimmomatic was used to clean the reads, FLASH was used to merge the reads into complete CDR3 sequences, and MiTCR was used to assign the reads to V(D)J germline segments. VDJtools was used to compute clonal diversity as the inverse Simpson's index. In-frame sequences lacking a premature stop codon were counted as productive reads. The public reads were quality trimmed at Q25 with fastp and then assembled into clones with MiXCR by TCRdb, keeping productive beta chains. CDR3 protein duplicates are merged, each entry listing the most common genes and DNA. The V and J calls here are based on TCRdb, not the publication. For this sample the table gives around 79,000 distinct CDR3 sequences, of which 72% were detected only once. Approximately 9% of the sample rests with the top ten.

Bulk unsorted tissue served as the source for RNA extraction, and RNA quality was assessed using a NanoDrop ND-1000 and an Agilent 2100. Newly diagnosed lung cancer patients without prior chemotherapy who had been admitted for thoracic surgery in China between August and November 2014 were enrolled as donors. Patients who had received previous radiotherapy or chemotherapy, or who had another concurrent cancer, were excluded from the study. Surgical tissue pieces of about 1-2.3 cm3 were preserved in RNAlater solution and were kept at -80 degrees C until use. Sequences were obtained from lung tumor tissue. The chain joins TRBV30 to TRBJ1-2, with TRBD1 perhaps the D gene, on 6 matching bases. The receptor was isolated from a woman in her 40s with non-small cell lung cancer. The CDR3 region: CAWARGRGYGYTF. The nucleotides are TGTGCCTGGGCTAGGGGCAGGGGCTATGGCTACACCTTC.